These 12 T cell receptor beta chains came from one sample sequenced in a study of cytomegalovirus exposure and HLA in healthy donors. The study ran its PCR with 60 Vbeta and 13 Jbeta primers. TCRdb's copy holds only in-frame clones and misses some; the assay was immunoSEQ multiplex PCR. The profile shows 100,000 to 120,000 clones, roughly an eighth of them singletons. Sequenced: PBMCs. The receptors originated from a man aged 35 to 55 in good health and CMV-seropositive.

This clone was detected many times. V usage is TRBV28 and J usage is TRBJ1-5; weak D call: TRBD1 (5 bases). The CDR3 contains 14 residues. Deletions cut 5 bases from V and 6 bases from J, with 14 bases between. CDR1 is MDHEN and CDR2 is SYDVKM in the germline V gene. Here the CDR3 reads CASSADSTGQPQHF. The CDR3 DNA reads TGTGCCAGCAGTGCAGACAGCACGGGTCAGCCCCAGCATTTT.

This clone turned up a few times. This chain links TRBV7-2 with TRBJ2-1; TRBD2 agrees at 15 bases. CDR3 length equals 17 residues. Germline V gene sequence: CDR1 SGHTA, CDR2 FQGNSA. V gave up 5 bases and J gave up 9 bases; unmatched junction bases: 11. The CDR3 region is CASSGKLGTSGRPEQFF. The CDR3 DNA sequence: TGTGCCAGCAGCGGGAAACTCGGGACTAGCGGGAGGCCTGAGCAGTTCTTC.

The V call is TRBV15, the J call TRBJ2-4; D may be TRBD2 (6 bases). CDR3 length: 20 residues. CDR1 and CDR2 (germline): LNHNV, YYDKDF (reference sequence). V lost 0 bases, J lost 3 bases, and 24 bases lay in between. The CDR3: CATSRDDLASYTAGKNIQYF. In DNA form, the CDR3 reads TGTGCCACCAGCAGAGATGACCTAGCTTCCTATACAGCGGGCAAAAACATTCAGTACTTC.

In this sample, this clone turned up a few times. The rearrangement joins TRBV13 to TRBJ1-3; D remains unclear. Trimming removed 6 bases at V and 0 bases at J, with 15 bases between. This CDR3 is 16 amino acids long. Germline V lookup: CDR1 PRHDT, CDR2 FYEKMQ (reference sequence). The CDR3 region is CASSRTAGSSGNTIYF. CDR3 bases: TGTGCCAGCAGTCGGACGGCTGGGAGCTCTGGAAACACCATATATTTT.

The chain joins TRBV15 to TRBJ2-1; 12 positions match TRBD2. The CDR3 is 18 amino acids. CDR1 is LNHNV and CDR2 is YYDKDF in the germline V gene (reference sequence). The junction had 8 bases not matched to a gene; V was cut back by 5 bases and J by 0 bases. The CDR3 reads CATSAGLAGLGSYNEQFF. The CDR3 bases are TGTGCCACCAGCGCGGGACTAGCGGGCTTAGGCTCCTACAATGAGCAGTTCTTC.

There are a few counts of this clone. V gene TRBV7-9 combines with J gene TRBJ1-2; 7 bases are shared with TRBD1. The germline V gene encodes CDR1 SEHNR and CDR2 FQNEAQ (reference sequence). Germline trimming cut 2 bases from V and 4 bases from J; bases unmatched to any gene: 7. The CDR3 covers 15 residues. CDR3 residues: CASSLSIGQAYGYTF. The CDR3 nucleotides read TGTGCCAGCAGCTTAAGTATAGGACAGGCCTATGGCTACACCTTC.

The CDR3 DNA reads TGTGCCAGCAGCACCCAAGGGGACACTGAAGCTTTCTTT. Its translation: CASSTQGDTEAFF. This rearrangement joins TRBV7-2 to TRBJ1-1; tentative D call: TRBD1 (5 bases). Looked up from germline, CDR1 is SGHTA and CDR2 is FQGNSA. The length of the CDR3 is 13 residues. V was trimmed by 5 bases and J by 3 bases, leaving 10 bases between them. The full variable domain, rest sourced from reference TRBV7-2 and TRBJ1-1, is GAGVSQSPSNKVTEKGKDVELRCDPISGHTALYWYRQSLGQGLEFLIYFQGNSAPDKSGLPSDRFSAERTGGSVSTLTIQRTQQEDSAVYLCASSTQGDTEAFFGQGTRLTVV.

This clone has just a few counts. The chain has TRBV6-6 and TRBJ2-1; 8 nucleotides line up with TRBD2. Per the germline V gene, CDR1 is MNHNY and CDR2 is SVGAGI (reference sequence). The CDR3 loop spans 16 amino acids. With V trimmed by 7 bases and J by 5 bases, 13 bases remained unmatched. Here the CDR3 reads CASTGDGGRINNEQFF. The CDR3, as DNA: TGTGCCAGCACCGGGGACGGCGGGAGGATCAACAATGAGCAGTTCTTC.

This clone was counted between two and nine times. The chain is built from TRBV2 and TRBJ1-1; D is unresolved. CDR3 length equals 15 residues. Trimming pared 3 bases from V and 5 bases from J, leaving 16 bases between. The V gene's germline CDR1 is SNHLY and CDR2 FYNNEI. The DNA for the CDR3 is TGTGCCAGCAGTGACCGGTTGACAAGTTGGACTGAAGCTTTCTTT. This codes for CASSDRLTSWTEAFF.

V usage is TRBV11-2 and J usage is TRBJ2-5; the D is unclear. Germline values: CDR1 SGHAT, CDR2 FQNNGV. V shed 1 base and J shed 3 bases, with 12 bases lying between them. CDR3 length: 15 residues. The CDR3 is CASSLGGSAKETQYF. The CDR3 DNA is TGTGCCAGCAGCTTAGGAGGATCAGCAAAAGAGACCCAGTACTTC.

The genes are TRBV7-9 and TRBJ2-7; 7 bases are a match to TRBD1. The CDR3 covers 15 residues. Trimming at V came to 2 bases and at J to 2 bases, leaving 6 bases not matched to a gene. Germline V gives CDR1 SEHNR, CDR2 FQNEAQ (reference sequence). The CDR3 bases are TGTGCCAGCAGCTTACAGGTGACAGGGACCTACGAGCAGTACTTC. Translating it yields CASSLQVTGTYEQYF.

The genes are TRBV18 and TRBJ2-7, with D possibly matching TRBD1 (5 bases). CDR1 is KGHSH and CDR2 is LQKENI in the germline V gene. The CDR3 totals 13 residues. The ends were cut back, 4 bases at V and 3 bases at J, with 10 bases in the middle. For the CDR3, the DNA is TGTGCCAGCTCACAAGGACAATTCTACGAGCAGTACTTC. As protein: CASSQGQFYEQYF.